This TCR beta chain derives from a study of blood T cell repertoires in COVID-19 (dated by TCRdb to 2018 to 2021). A note on the overall study: Samples covering the acute and convalescent phases of COVID-19 were provided by collaborators in the United States, Italy and Spain. The prospective study material was composed of cDNA or gDNA derived from T cells, B-cell-depleted T cells, or PBMCs. Subjects who had been exposed to COVID-19, were actively infected with it, or had recovered from it provided the deeply sampled blood TCRbeta repertoires that made up the dataset. The repertoires were released in a freely available public database meant as a resource for research on the immune response to SARS-CoV-2. The samples were drawn from the first 160 participants of the ongoing ImmuneRACE study and from 950 to 1,500 subjects provided by 6 global collaborators. Sample metadata almost always included a de-identified subject ID, COVID-19 status, age in years and sex. Where HLA class I and class II types were available, the types were taken from metadata supplied by the sample provider, not from assay-based typing.

As to this clone: Its antigen is not yet known. No much larger clonotype is one base removed from it; base qualities were not supplied.

Study-level results and caveats: Clinical and demographic metadata were provided uncurated, with the amount varying by source and participant.

The immunoSEQ Assay, a bias-controlled multiplex PCR, was used to amplify TCRbeta CDR3 regions from genomic DNA. In the source study's methods: The number of nucleated cells in each sample was estimated from the amplification of reference gene primers within the assay. To quantify the absolute abundance of each unique TCRbeta CDR3 rearrangement, sequence reads were collapsed and filtered. For each sample, productive Simpson clonality was calculated as the square root of Simpson's diversity index over productive rearrangements. TCRdb provides this immuneACCESS table in a form limited to in-frame rearrangements. Some clones are lacking; in checked studies, under half of them reflect an unresolved V gene, and why the rest are absent is not known. That table furnishes V, J and clone size, whereas the DNA furnished D and trimming. This sample is represented by about 100,000 clones; approximately 85% of them were singletons. The biggest ten clones account for under 2.5% of the sample.

Whole blood was collected in K2EDTA tubes by collaborating institutions according to the institutions' own protocols. For TCRbeta analysis, collaborators shipped samples as frozen whole blood, isolated PBMCs, or DNA extracted from either of those sample types. The sequenced material came from peripheral blood. This TCR derives from a human donor in a cohort sampled during active COVID-19.

The bases are TGTGCCAGCAGCACCGGACAGGGCTACACCTTC. Its protein reads: CASSTGQGYTF. The chain employs TRBV5-6 and TRBJ1-2; a tentative D match to TRBD1 spans 6 bases. Trimming takes 4 bases from V and 8 bases from J, and the germline ends sit 9 bases apart. The germline V gene sets CDR1 to SGHDT and CDR2 to YYEEEE. The CDR3 has 11 amino acids, counting the end cysteine and phenylalanine. The retained sequence is limited to the CDR3, 33 bases, with the frame set at the first base.